The clone carrying this T cell receptor (beta chain) came up a few times. Its antigen is unidentified. Reverse transcription used roughly 450 ng RNA and constant-region primers for alpha and beta. Using multiplexing indices, alpha and beta chain libraries were generated apart by chain-specific third strand synthesis. TCRdb ran MiXCR on the 5' RACE reads and lists one entry per CDR3 protein. The sample includes roughly 14,000 distinct CDR3 sequences, 5.5% to 8% of them seen just once. Whole blood was used without fractionation, so all unsorted peripheral T cells were included. This sample is part of a study of HIV-infected patients and healthy controls. Study observations and caveats: Size-matched repertoire data failed to replicate the apparent Gini index recovery after therapy in HIV-infected patients.

CDR1 and CDR2 (germline): SNHLY, FYNNEI. With 6 bases clipped from V and 9 bases from J, the junction kept 7 bases outside the gene matches. The CDR3 sequence is 13 residues long. V is TRBV2 and J is TRBJ1-3; 8 nucleotides agree with TRBD1. This TCR was recovered from an adult in good health. Sequencing used blood. The CDR3 region has the DNA TGTGCCAGCAGCGGCGACAGGGGAGGCACCATATATTTT. Translation: CASSGDRGGTIYF.